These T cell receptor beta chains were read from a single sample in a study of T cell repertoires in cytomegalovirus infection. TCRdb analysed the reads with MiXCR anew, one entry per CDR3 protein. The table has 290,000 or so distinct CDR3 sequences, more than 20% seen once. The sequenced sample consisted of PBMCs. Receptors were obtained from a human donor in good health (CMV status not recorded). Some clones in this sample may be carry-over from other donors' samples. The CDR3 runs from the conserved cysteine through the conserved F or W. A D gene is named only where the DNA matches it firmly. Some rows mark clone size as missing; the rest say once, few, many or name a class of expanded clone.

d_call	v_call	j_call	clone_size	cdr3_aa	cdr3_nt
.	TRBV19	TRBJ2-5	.	CASSIAVTAQETQYF	TGTGCCAGTAGTATAGCTGTCACAGCTCAAGAGACCCAGTACTTC
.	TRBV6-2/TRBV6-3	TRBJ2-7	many	CASRRQLDGWEQYF	TGTGCCAGCAGACGGCAACTTGACGGATGGGAGCAGTACTTC
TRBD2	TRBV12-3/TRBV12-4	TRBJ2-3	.	CASMVGLAGGADTQYF	TGTGCCAGCATGGTAGGACTAGCGGGGGGAGCAGATACGCAGTATTTT
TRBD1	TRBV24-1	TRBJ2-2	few	CATSSGGDVSGELFF	TGTGCCACCAGTTCAGGGGGCGACGTATCCGGGGAGCTGTTTTTT
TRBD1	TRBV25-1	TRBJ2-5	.	CASSSGTGIPETQYF	TGTGCCAGCTCGTCCGGGACAGGGATCCCGGAGACCCAGTACTTC
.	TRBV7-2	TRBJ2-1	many	CASSLASMGGVLFNEQFF	TGTGCCAGCAGCTTAGCATCTATGGGGGGAGTCTTGTTCAATGAGCAGTTCTTC
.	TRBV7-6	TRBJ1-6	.	CASSLGSTRNSPLHF	TGTGCCAGCAGCTTGGGATCGACACGGAATTCACCCCTCCACTTT
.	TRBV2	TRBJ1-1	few	CASRNPGTFNTEAFF	TGTGCCAGCAGGAATCCCGGGACATTTAACACTGAAGCTTTCTTT
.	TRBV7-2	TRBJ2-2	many	CASSLVASTGELFF	TGTGCCAGCAGCTTAGTAGCGAGCACCGGGGAGCTGTTTTTT
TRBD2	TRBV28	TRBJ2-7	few	CASSQPGLAYEQYF	TGTGCCAGCAGTCAGCCGGGACTAGCTTACGAGCAGTACTTC
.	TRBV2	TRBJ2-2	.	CASSERRGPLSGELFF	TGTGCCAGCAGTGAAAGGCGGGGACCCCTGAGCGGGGAGCTGTTTTTT
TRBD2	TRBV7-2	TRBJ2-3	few	CASSSSGRKTDTQYF	TGTGCCAGCAGTTCAAGCGGGAGGAAAACAGATACGCAGTATTTT
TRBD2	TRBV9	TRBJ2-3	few	CASSVGSSSGWMDTQYF	TGTGCCAGCAGCGTAGGATCTTCTAGCGGGTGGATGGATACGCAGTATTTT
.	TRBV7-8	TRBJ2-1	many	CASSRASGNEQFF	TGTGCCAGCAGCCGGGCCTCGGGCAATGAGCAGTTCTTC
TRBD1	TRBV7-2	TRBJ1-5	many	CASSPGTGDNQPQHF	TGTGCCAGCAGCCCAGGGACAGGAGACAATCAGCCCCAGCATTTT
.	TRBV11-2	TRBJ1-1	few	CASSFGWTNTEAFF	TGTGCCAGCAGCTTTGGGTGGACGAACACTGAAGCTTTCTTT
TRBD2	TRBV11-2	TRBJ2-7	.	CASSRPSGTAYEQYF	TGTGCCAGCAGCCGTCCTAGCGGAACGGCCTACGAGCAGTACTTC
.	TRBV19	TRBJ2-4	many	CASSIGGSGKVQYF	TGTGCCAGTAGTATTGGAGGGAGCGGTAAGGTTCAGTACTTC
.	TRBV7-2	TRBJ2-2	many	CASSPPGTSRTGELFF	TGTGCCAGCAGCCCCCCGGGAACTAGTCGCACCGGGGAGCTGTTTTTT
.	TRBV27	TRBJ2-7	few	CASGTFDPPEQYF	TGTGCCAGCGGGACGTTCGACCCTCCCGAGCAGTACTTC
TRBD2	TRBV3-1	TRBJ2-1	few	CASSKTSGGRYNEQFF	TGTGCCAGCAGCAAGACTAGCGGGGGAAGATACAATGAGCAGTTCTTC
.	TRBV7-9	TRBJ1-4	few	CASSYLGLDQSATNEKLFF	TGTGCCAGCAGCTACCTAGGACTTGATCAGTCCGCAACTAATGAAAAACTGTTTTTT
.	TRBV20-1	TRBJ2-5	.	CSASTAFYQETQYF	TGCAGTGCTAGTACGGCCTTTTATCAAGAGACCCAGTACTTC
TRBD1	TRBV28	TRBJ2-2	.	CASSPGTGRGELFF	TGTGCCAGCAGTCCCGGGACAGGCCGCGGGGAGCTGTTTTTT
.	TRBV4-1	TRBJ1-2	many	CASSQDRLTGLYTF	TGCGCCAGCAGCCAAGATCGACTGACAGGACTCTACACCTTC
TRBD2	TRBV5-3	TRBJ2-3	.	CASSTKAGGGTDTQYF	TGTGCCAGCAGCACTAAAGCGGGGGGAGGCACAGATACGCAGTATTTT
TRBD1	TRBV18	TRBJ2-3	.	CASSPQGALADTQYF	TGTGCCAGCTCACCACAGGGGGCGCTGGCAGATACGCAGTATTTT
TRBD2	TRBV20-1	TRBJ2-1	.	CSAILFGGGYNEQFF	TGCAGTGCTATATTATTCGGCGGGGGCTACAATGAGCAGTTCTTC
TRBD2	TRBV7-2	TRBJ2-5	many	CASSLVSRGGETQYF	TGTGCCAGCAGCTTGGTGAGCCGCGGGGGAGAGACCCAGTACTTC
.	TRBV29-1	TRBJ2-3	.	CSVDHNLREDTQYF	TGCAGCGTTGACCATAATCTTAGAGAAGATACGCAGTATTTT
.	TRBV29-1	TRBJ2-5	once	CSVETGIETQYF	TGCAGCGTAGAAACAGGGATAGAGACCCAGTACTTC
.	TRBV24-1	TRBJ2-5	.	CATSVTQETQYF	TGTGCCACATCCGTAACCCAAGAGACCCAGTACTTC
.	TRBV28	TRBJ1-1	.	CATGTGALNTEAFF	TGTGCCACCGGGACGGGGGCCCTGAACACTGAAGCTTTCTTT
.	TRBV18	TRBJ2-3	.	CASSLFSEAASTDTQYF	TGTGCCAGCTCACTTTTTTCAGAAGCCGCTAGCACAGATACGCAGTATTTT
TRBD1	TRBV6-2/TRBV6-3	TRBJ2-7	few	CASSYEGQGSYEQYF	TGTGCCAGCAGTTACGAGGGACAGGGGAGCTACGAGCAGTACTTC
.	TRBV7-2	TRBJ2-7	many	CASSLDSTGTYEQYF	TGTGCCAGCAGCTTAGATAGTACGGGGACCTACGAGCAGTACTTC
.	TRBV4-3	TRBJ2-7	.	CASSQTLPYEQYF	TGCGCCAGCAGCCAGACCCTACCCTACGAGCAGTACTTC
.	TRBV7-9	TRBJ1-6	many	CATQADIGSPLHF	TGTGCCACCCAGGCGGATATTGGATCACCCCTCCACTTT
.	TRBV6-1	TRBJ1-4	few	CASSVTARRGEEKLFF	TGTGCCAGCAGTGTGACAGCCCGAAGGGGAGAAGAAAAACTGTTTTTT
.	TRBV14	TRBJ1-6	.	CASSQDQGSPLHF	TGTGCCAGCAGCCAAGATCAAGGGTCACCCCTCCACTTT
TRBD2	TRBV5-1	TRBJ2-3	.	CASSPGLAGGIPSTDTQYF	TGCGCCAGCAGCCCCGGACTAGCGGGGGGAATCCCGAGCACAGATACGCAGTATTTT
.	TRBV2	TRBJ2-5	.	CASPRGVQETQYF	TGTGCCAGCCCCAGGGGGGTCCAAGAGACCCAGTACTTC